Listed below are T cell receptor beta chains from one sample, sequenced in a study of technical replicates of blood from several donors. Some clones are missing from TCRdb's copy, which holds only in-frame ones; the method was immunoSEQ multiplex PCR. This repertoire shows about 50,000 clones, 90% to 95% found once; its top ten account for about 3.2%. The sample consisted of PBMCs. The receptors stem from a human donor in good health. Some clones in this sample may be carry-over from other donors' samples. CDR3s include the opening cysteine and the closing phenylalanine or tryptophan. A D gene is named only where the DNA matches it firmly. A row's size may be missing; if present it is once, few, many or a size class.

>TRBV28|NA|TRBJ2-7|NA
TGTGCCAGCAGTTTACAGGTTTACGAGCAGTACTTC
CASSLQVYEQYF
>TRBV25-1|NA|TRBJ1-2|NA
TGTGCCAGCAGTGAATCGTTGGGCCTTAACTATGGCTACACCTTC
CASSESLGLNYGYTF
>TRBV7-6|TRBD2|TRBJ2-3|NA
TGTGCCAGCAGCTTACGACTAGCGGGGGAGATCACAGATACGCAGTATTTT
CASSLRLAGEITDTQYF
>TRBV5-1|TRBD1|TRBJ2-2|few
TGCGCCAGCAGCTATACTAGGACAGGGGGCAATTCCGGGGAGCTGTTTTTT
CASSYTRTGGNSGELFF
>TRBV9|TRBD1|TRBJ2-7|NA
TGTGCCAGCAGCCCGGGACAGGGGGCCGAGCAGTACTTC
CASSPGQGAEQYF
>TRBV19|NA|TRBJ1-2|once
TGTGCCAGTAGTATAGTCGGACAGCGAGTCTATGGCTACACCTTC
CASSIVGQRVYGYTF
>TRBV5-6|NA|TRBJ2-3|NA
TGTGCCAGCCGAGGGCAAGGGAGTGGTACGCAGTATTTT
CASRGQGSGTQYF
>TRBV6-6|TRBD1|TRBJ1-6|NA
TGTGCCAGCAGCCCAGGGACAGGGGTATCACCCCTCCACTTT
CASSPGTGVSPLHF
>TRBV6-6|NA|TRBJ1-2|NA
TGTGCCAGCAGCAGAACCGCCCAGACAGTGAATGGCTACACCTTC
CASSRTAQTVNGYTF
>TRBV30|NA|TRBJ2-1|NA
TGTGCCTGGAGTGGCAGCGCCAATGAGCAGTTCTTC
CAWSGSANEQFF
>TRBV25-1|TRBD1|TRBJ1-4|NA
TGTGCCAGCAGTCTCGCAGGGGGGGAAAAACTGTTTTTT
CASSLAGGEKLFF
>TRBV27|TRBD2|TRBJ2-3|NA
TGTGCCAGCAAGCTAGCGGGGGGGAGCACAGATACGCAGTATTTT
CASKLAGGSTDTQYF
>TRBV6-6|TRBD1|TRBJ1-2|NA
TGTGCCAGCAGTACAACGGACAGGGGAAACCCAGGCTACACCTTC
CASSTTDRGNPGYTF
>TRBV12-5|TRBD1|TRBJ2-7|NA
TGTGCTAGTGGTTTGGTACTGGGCAGGGGGCAATACGAGCAGTACTTC
CASGLVLGRGQYEQYF
>TRBV7-2|NA|TRBJ1-5|NA
TGTGCCAGCAGCTTAATGGAGAATCAGCCCCAGCATTTT
CASSLMENQPQHF
>TRBV18|TRBD1|TRBJ1-2|NA
TGTGCCAGCTCACCCGGACAGGCTAACTATGGCTACACCTTC
CASSPGQANYGYTF
>TRBV4-2|NA|TRBJ1-2|NA
TGTGCCAGCAGCCTCCAAACAGGGTCTAACTATGGCTACACCTTC
CASSLQTGSNYGYTF
>TRBV2|TRBD1|TRBJ1-5|NA
TGTGCCAGCAGTGGTAACAGGGGTAGCAATCAGCCCCAGCATTTT
CASSGNRGSNQPQHF
>TRBV2|NA|TRBJ2-1|once
TGTGCCAGCAGTGCTAGCTCCTACAATGAGCAGTTCTTC
CASSASSYNEQFF
>TRBV29-1|NA|TRBJ2-7|NA
TGCAGCGTTGCACAGGGTCCCTACGAGCAGTACTTC
CSVAQGPYEQYF
>TRBV5-4|TRBD1|TRBJ2-2|NA
TGTGCCAGCAGCTCCGGGACAGGGGTCACGAGCACCGGGGAGCTGTTTTTT
CASSSGTGVTSTGELFF
>TRBV7-9|TRBD2|TRBJ2-1|NA
TGTGCCAGCAGCGGGACTAGCGGGAGGTCCTACAATGAGCAGTTCTTC
CASSGTSGRSYNEQFF
>TRBV5-5|NA|TRBJ1-6|few
TGTGCCAGCACTTGGGGGGTTTCACCCCTCCACTTT
CASTWGVSPLHF
>TRBV7-2|TRBD2|TRBJ2-3|NA
TGTGCCAGCAGCCTCCGGGGGGGCACTATCGGATTCACAGATACGCAGTATTTT
CASSLRGGTIGFTDTQYF
>TRBV7-2|NA|TRBJ2-3|NA
TGTGCCAGCAGCTCCGGGGGTTACACAGATACGCAGTATTTT
CASSSGGYTDTQYF
>TRBV7-2|NA|TRBJ1-4|NA
TGTGCCAGCAGCTTAGTGCAGGGTGAAAAACTGTTTTTT
CASSLVQGEKLFF
>TRBV18|TRBD1|TRBJ1-1|NA
TGTGCCAGCTCGACAGGGATCATGAACACTGAAGCTTTCTTT
CASSTGIMNTEAFF
>TRBV7-9|NA|TRBJ1-4|once
TGTGCCAGCAGGGGGCAGACGCAGGAAAAACTGTTTTTT
CASRGQTQEKLFF
>TRBV4-3|TRBD2|TRBJ2-3|NA
TGCGCCAGCAGCCAAGATAGAACTAGCGGGGCCACAGATACGCAGTATTTT
CASSQDRTSGATDTQYF
>TRBV14|NA|TRBJ2-5|NA
TGTGCCAGCAGCCAAGCTCTAGGCACGGAGTACTTC
CASSQALGTEYF
>TRBV4-2|TRBD1|TRBJ1-2|NA
TGTGCCAGCAGCCAGGGGACAGGGACGGACTATGGCTACACCTTC
CASSQGTGTDYGYTF
>TRBV5-6|TRBD1|TRBJ1-5|NA
TGTGCCAGCAGCTTCGCGGGGACAGGGGTCCAGCCCCAGCATTTT
CASSFAGTGVQPQHF
>TRBV18|TRBD1|TRBJ1-4|NA
TGTGCCAGCTCACTAAACAGACAGGGGGCGGATGAAAAACTGTTTTTT
CASSLNRQGADEKLFF
>TRBV6-1|TRBD1|TRBJ2-7|NA
TGTGCCAGCAGTGAGTCCAGGGGGACCTCCTACGAGCAGTACTTC
CASSESRGTSYEQYF
>TRBV7-2|TRBD1|TRBJ1-4|NA
TGTGCCAGCAGCGGGGACAGGGCTAATGAAAAACTGTTTTTT
CASSGDRANEKLFF
>TRBV6-6|TRBD2|TRBJ2-1|NA
TGTGCCAGCAGCGGATCCGGGACTAGCGGGAGGGGTGAGCAGTTCTTC
CASSGSGTSGRGEQFF
>TRBV7-9|NA|TRBJ1-4|NA
TGTGCCAGCAGCTTAGGTCAGGGTGGCGAAAAACTGTTTTTT
CASSLGQGGEKLFF
>TRBV7-2|NA|TRBJ2-3|NA
TGTGCCAGCAGCTTAGCGTCTACGAGGGATACGCAGTATTTT
CASSLASTRDTQYF
>TRBV7-6|TRBD1|TRBJ2-6|once
TGTGCCAGCAGCCCCGGACAGGGGGCCGGGGCCAACGTCCTGACTTTC
CASSPGQGAGANVLTF
>TRBV4-3|NA|TRBJ1-5|NA
TGCGCCAGCAGCCAAGACCTCGGGGGGAGCAATCAGCCCCAGCATTTT
CASSQDLGGSNQPQHF
>TRBV27|TRBD1|TRBJ1-1|NA
TGTGCCAGCAGTTTTAGTCAGGGGGGTCACACTGAAGCTTTCTTT
CASSFSQGGHTEAFF
>TRBV9|TRBD1|TRBJ2-7|NA
TGTGCCAGCAGCGTTAGGGACAGGGGCGTAGAGCAGTACTTC
CASSVRDRGVEQYF
>TRBV19|TRBD1|TRBJ1-1|NA
TGTGCCAGCCGGAACAGGGGCCAAGGGGTAGAAGCTTTCTTT
CASRNRGQGVEAFF
>TRBV30|TRBD1|TRBJ1-5|NA
TGTGCCTGGAGTGTACCGGACAGGGTCAATCAGCCCCAGCATTTT
CAWSVPDRVNQPQHF
>TRBV2|NA|TRBJ1-1|NA
TGTGCCAGCAGTGCCATGGGGGCTCTTGGCACTGAAGCTTTCTTT
CASSAMGALGTEAFF
>TRBV6-6|NA|TRBJ1-2|NA
TGTGCCAGCAGCCGTGGTGGAGGGGCCGTTACCCATGGCTACACCTTC
CASSRGGGAVTHGYTF
>TRBV5-6|TRBD1|TRBJ1-2|NA
TGTGCCAGCAGGCGGGACAGTATTACCTATGGCTACACCTTC
CASRRDSITYGYTF
>TRBV11-3|TRBD1|TRBJ2-7|NA
TGTGCCAGCAGTTCCAGGGGGATCAGGTACGAGCAGTACTTC
CASSSRGIRYEQYF
>TRBV19|NA|TRBJ2-7|NA
TGTGCCAGTAGTACGAAGGGGTCCTACGAGCAGTACTTC
CASSTKGSYEQYF
>TRBV4-1|TRBD1|TRBJ2-2|NA
TGCGCCAGCAGCCTTCGACAGGGGGAGTTTCCCGGGGAGCTGTTTTTT
CASSLRQGEFPGELFF
>TRBV6-5|NA|TRBJ2-5|NA
TGTGCCAGCAGTTACTCGTCTGGGGGCGGACAAGAGACCCAGTACTTC
CASSYSSGGGQETQYF
>TRBV5-4|NA|TRBJ2-7|NA
TGTGCCAGCAGCCAACAGGGATTCCACGAGCAGTACTTC
CASSQQGFHEQYF
>TRBV14|TRBD1|TRBJ1-1|NA
TGTGCCAGCAGCCAAGATTGGACAGGGGGCTCTCTGGTCACTGAAGCTTTCTTT
CASSQDWTGGSLVTEAFF
>TRBV7-3|TRBD1|TRBJ1-2|NA
TGTGCCAGCAGCTCTACAGGGGGCCGGGGCTACACCTTC
CASSSTGGRGYTF